Presented here are 11 T cell receptor beta chains from one specimen sequenced in a study of neurological immune-mediated disorders (dated by TCRdb to about 2019). Library preparation employed 5' RACE. TCRdb names Illumina HiSeq 2500 as the instrument used. The public reads were quality trimmed at Q25 with fastp and then assembled into clones with MiXCR by TCRdb, keeping productive beta chains. Here each entry gathers all rows of one CDR3 protein and keeps the most common genes and DNA. The sample records about 79,000 distinct CDR3 sequences, 13% to 15% of which are singletons. 6.8% of the sample lies in the top ten. Material: PBMCs. The receptors come from a woman between 50 and 59 years old in good health.

This clonotype has at least ten counts. This rearrangement joins TRBV25-1 to TRBJ1-2; no clear D gene. Deletions cut 0 bases from V and 4 bases from J, with 3 bases between. The germline gives CDR1 MGHDK, CDR2 SYGVNS. This CDR3 is 12 amino acids long. CDR3 bases: TGTGCCAGCAGTGAATATAGCTATGGCTACACCTTC. Translation: CASSEYSYGYTF.

This clonotype was recorded at least ten times. CDR3: CASSYDASGANVLTF. CDR3 sequence (DNA): TGCGCCAGCAGCTACGACGCCTCTGGGGCCAACGTCCTGACTTTC. The V call is TRBV5-1, the J call TRBJ2-6; no definite D call. There are 15 residues in the CDR3. Germline CDR1 is SGHRS and CDR2 is YFSETQ. Trimming took off 3 bases at V and 0 bases at J, with 7 bases between the two ends. Looking up the rest from reference TRBV5-1 and TRBJ2-6 gives the full variable domain: KAGVTQTPRYLIKTRGQQVTLSCSPISGHRSVSWYQQTPGQGLQFLFEYFSETQRNKGNFPGRFSGRQFSNSRSEMNVSTLELGDSALYLCASSYDASGANVLTFGAGSRLTVL.

This clonotype was seen ten or more times. This chain joins TRBV28 and TRBJ1-1; D gene unclear. Germline loops: CDR1 MDHEN, CDR2 SYDVKM. V dropped 3 bases and J dropped 1 base, with 12 bases sitting between them. CDR3 size: 15 residues. The CDR3 DNA reads TGTGCCAGCAGTTTGTGGAAAAGGGAGAACACTGAAGCTTTCTTT. Encoded protein: CASSLWKRENTEAFF.

This clonotype came up many times. The chain links TRBV16 to TRBJ2-3, with D hard to call. Germline V gene lookup returns CDR1 KGHSY and CDR2 FQNENV. The CDR3 covers 13 residues. The V gene lost 4 bases and the J gene lost 4 bases, with 9 bases spanning the gap. The CDR3 DNA reads TGTGCCAGCAGCCCCCAGCGCGCAGATACGCAGTATTTT. Amino acid sequence: CASSPQRADTQYF.

This clonotype was picked up many times. This rearrangement joins TRBV5-1 to TRBJ1-3; D gene uncertain. V lost 2 bases to trimming and J lost 0 bases, with 9 bases between them. Germline V gene data show CDR1 as SGHRS and CDR2 as YFSETQ. CDR3 length: 15 residues. In nucleotides, the CDR3 is TGCGCCAGCAGCTTTAGTGGTAGCTCTGGAAACACCATATATTTT. It is translated as CASSFSGSSGNTIYF.

This clonotype has ten or more counts. CDR3: CASSTGTSGSYEQYF. CDR3 nucleotide sequence: TGTGCCAGCAGCACAGGGACTAGCGGATCCTACGAGCAGTACTTC. The chain joins TRBV7-2 to TRBJ2-7; 11 bases fit TRBD2. The V and J ends lost 5 bases and 1 base, in that order; junction bases with no gene match: 4. The CDR3 covers 15 residues. CDR1 and CDR2 (germline): SGHTA, FQGNSA.

To note about this clonotype: One end of the junction does not line up with germline, which may come from a read error. The chain employs TRBV11-3 and TRBJ1-2; D gene uncertain. Germline-derived CDR1 and CDR2 are SGHNT and YENEEA. The CDR3 has 14 residues. CDR3 nucleotide sequence: TGTGCCAGCAGCTATCATGGTGGGAACTATGGCTATACCTTC. This encodes CASSYHGGNYGYTF.

The chain employs TRBV12-3 or TRBV12-4 and TRBJ1-2; no clear D gene. The CDR3 runs 14 residues. V was shortened by 1 base and J by 3 bases, with 9 bases between the two germline ends. CDR3 residues: CASSLGVSYYGYTF. DNA of the CDR3: TGTGCCAGCAGTTTAGGGGTTTCGTACTATGGCTACACCTTC.

There are many counts of this clonotype. The rearrangement joins TRBV10-3 to TRBJ2-5; 10 bases line up with TRBD1. CDR3 size: 16 residues. Germline-derived CDR1 and CDR2 are ENHRY and SYGVKD. V lost 4 bases, J lost 5 bases, and 10 bases stayed unmatched. CDR3 bases: TGTGCCATCAGTGGGCGTGACAGGGGGCGCGCGGAGACCCAGTACTTC. This sequence encodes CAISGRDRGRAETQYF.

This clonotype has a count of ten or more. The chain recombines TRBV20-1 with TRBJ2-5, with TRBD1 matching 9 bases. V lost 0 bases, J lost 6 bases, and 5 bases stayed unmatched. Germline V gene lookup returns CDR1 DFQATT and CDR2 SNEGSKA (reference sequence). The length of the CDR3 is 14 residues. CDR3 DNA sequence: TGCAGTGCTAGAGACCCCGGGACAGGGAAGACCCAGTACTTC. It is translated as CSARDPGTGKTQYF.

Ten or more counts support this clonotype. The genes are TRBV4-2 and TRBJ1-6; D unresolved. CDR1 and CDR2 (germline): LGHNA, YNFKEQ. Between the trimmed V and J ends, which lost 1 base and 7 bases, there was a span of 17 bases. The CDR3 loop spans 17 amino acids. The CDR3 DNA is TGTGCCAGCAGCCAAGGTAGTACCGGGAACTTAAATTCACCCCTCCACTTT. Residues: CASSQGSTGNLNSPLHF.